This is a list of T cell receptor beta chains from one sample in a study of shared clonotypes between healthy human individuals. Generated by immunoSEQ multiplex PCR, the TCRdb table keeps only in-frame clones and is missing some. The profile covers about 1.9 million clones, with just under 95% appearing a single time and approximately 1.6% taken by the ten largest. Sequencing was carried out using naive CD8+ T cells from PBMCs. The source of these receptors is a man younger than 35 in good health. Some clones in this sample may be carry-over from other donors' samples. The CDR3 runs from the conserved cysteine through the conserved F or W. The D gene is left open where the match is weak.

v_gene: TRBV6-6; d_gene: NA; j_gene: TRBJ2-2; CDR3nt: TGTGCCAGCGGTTGGGAGCCGGACACCGGGGAGCTGTTTTTT; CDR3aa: CASGWEPDTGELFF
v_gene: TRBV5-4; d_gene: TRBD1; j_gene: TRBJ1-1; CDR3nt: TGTGCCAGCAGCACCCTTGACAGGGGGCTATTGTCTGAAGCTTTCTTT; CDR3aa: CASSTLDRGLLSEAFF
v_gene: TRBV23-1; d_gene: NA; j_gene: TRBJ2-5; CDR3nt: TGCGCCAGCAGGCAATGGGTGAAGGACGGCGGGGAGACCCAGTACTTC; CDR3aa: CASRQWVKDGGETQYF
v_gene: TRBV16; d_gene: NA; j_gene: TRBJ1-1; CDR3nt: TGTGCCAGCAGCCAAACTAGTATGCAGGTGTTGGGGACTGAAGCTTTCTTT; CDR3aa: CASSQTSMQVLGTEAFF
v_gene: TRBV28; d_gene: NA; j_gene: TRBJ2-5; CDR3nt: TGTGCCAGCAGATCAGACAGTTGGGCAGAGACCCAGTACTTC; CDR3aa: CASRSDSWAETQYF
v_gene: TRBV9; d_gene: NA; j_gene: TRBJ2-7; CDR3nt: TGTGCCAGCAGCACGGGCGGGGCCGGCTACGAGCAGTACTTC; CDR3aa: CASSTGGAGYEQYF
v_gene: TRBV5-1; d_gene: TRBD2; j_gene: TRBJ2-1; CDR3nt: TGCGCCAGCAGCTTGGGGGGCGGGACTAACAATGAGCAGTTCTTC; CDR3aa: CASSLGGGTNNEQFF
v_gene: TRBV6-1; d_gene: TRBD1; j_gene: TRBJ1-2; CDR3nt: TGTGCCAGCAGTGAAGCACAGGGGGGATATGGCTACACCTTC; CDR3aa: CASSEAQGGYGYTF
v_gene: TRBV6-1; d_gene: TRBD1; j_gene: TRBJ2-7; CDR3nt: TGTGCCAGCAGTGGCGACAGGGTTTTTGAGCAGTACTTC; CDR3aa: CASSGDRVFEQYF
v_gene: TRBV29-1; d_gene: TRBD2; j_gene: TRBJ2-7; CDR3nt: TGCAGCGGAGGGGCGGGAGAATCCGAGCAGTACTTC; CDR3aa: CSGGAGESEQYF
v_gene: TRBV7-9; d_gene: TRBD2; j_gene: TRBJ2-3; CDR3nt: TGTGCCAGCACCCCTCAGCGGGGGGAGTACACAGATACGCAGTATTTT; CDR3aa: CASTPQRGEYTDTQYF
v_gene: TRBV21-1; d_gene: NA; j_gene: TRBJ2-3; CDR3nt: TGTGCCAGCAGCAAAGATCGTGGGACTAGCGGGAGGAGCACAGATACGCAGTATTTT; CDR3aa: CASSKDRGTSGRSTDTQYF
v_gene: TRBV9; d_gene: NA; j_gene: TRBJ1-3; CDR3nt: TGTGCCAGCAGCGCACAGGGAGGCGACGCCTCTGGAAACACCATATATTTT; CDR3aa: CASSAQGGDASGNTIYF
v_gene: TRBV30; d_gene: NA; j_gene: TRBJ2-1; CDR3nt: TGTGCCTGCTGGCCAACGGCCTTCCTCAATGAGCAGTTCTTC; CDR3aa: CACWPTAFLNEQFF
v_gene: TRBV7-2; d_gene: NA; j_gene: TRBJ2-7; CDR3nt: TGTGCCAGCAGCTTCCCTGGGACCTACGAGCAGTACTTC; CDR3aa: CASSFPGTYEQYF